A single sample gave rise to the 28 T cell receptor beta chains below, sequenced in a study of identical twins (dated by TCRdb to 2016 to 2018). The library was built by means of 5' RACE. Sequenced using an Illumina HiSeq 2000. Using fastp at Q25 and MiXCR, TCRdb reprocessed the public reads and kept productive beta chains. Rows are unified per CDR3 protein, each entry keeping the most common DNA and genes. This sample holds about 530,000 distinct CDR3 sequences; roughly 15% were observed only once. The ten largest make up roughly 0.46% of the sample. This same sample was also part of a study on yellow fever vaccine responses in identical twins.

The specimen was CD4+ T cells sorted from blood. The receptors derive from a young woman in good health.

This clonotype has more than one count but fewer than ten. The chain joins TRBV7-2 to TRBJ2-1, with D possibly being TRBD2 (5 bases). The ends were cut back, 1 base at V and 10 bases at J, with 14 bases in the middle. Germline CDR1 is SGHTA and CDR2 is FQGNSA. The CDR3 extends over 14 amino acids. This CDR3 is CASSLERGFREQFF. The CDR3 DNA reads as TGTGCCAGCAGCTTAGAACGGGGTTTCAGGGAGCAGTTCTTC.

The chain is built from TRBV7-6 and TRBJ2-7; D gene ambiguous. The CDR3 runs 13 residues. Germline V CDR1 and CDR2: SGHVS, FNYEAQ. Trimming left V 3 bases short and J 1 base short, with 7 bases between. Here the CDR3 DNA reads TGTGCCAGCAGCTTTGGCGAATCCTACGAGCAGTACTTC. Translated: CASSFGESYEQYF. The variable domain in full, completed from reference TRBV7-6 and TRBJ2-7, reads GAGVSQSPRYKVTKRGQDVALRCDPISGHVSLYWYRQALGQGPEFLTYFNYEAQQDKSGLPNDRFSAERPEGSISTLTIQRTEQRDSAMYRCASSFGESYEQYFGPGTRLTVT.

This clonotype was observed a handful of times. Here the CDR3 DNA reads TGCAGTGCTATGTGGGGGTCCGGGGGGTTGGGCGATACGCAGTATTTT. It codes for CSAMWGSGGLGDTQYF. The chain couples TRBV20-1 to TRBJ2-3, with 7 positions matching TRBD2. This CDR3 is 16 amino acids long. V shed 4 bases, J shed 6 bases, and the junction held 16 bases outside the gene matches. The germline CDR1 and CDR2 sequences are DFQATT and SNEGSKA (reference sequence).

The J gene is TRBJ2-5, the V gene TRBV9; unclear D gene. The CDR3 contains 14 residues. The germline V and J ends were trimmed by 3 bases and 2 bases, with 11 bases remaining between them. Germline-derived CDR1 and CDR2 are SGDLS and YYNGEE. The CDR3 DNA is TGTGCCAGCAGCGCGACGACTGTACAAGAGACCCAGTACTTC. Protein: CASSATTVQETQYF. The variable domain in full, with the rest retrieved from reference TRBV9 and TRBJ2-5, is DSGVTQTPKHLITATGQRVTLRCSPRSGDLSVYWYQQSLDQGLQFLIQYYNGEERAKGNILERFSAQQFPDLHSELNLSSLELGDSALYFCASSATTVQETQYFGPGTRLLVL.

This sequence joins TRBV2 and TRBJ1-1, with D possibly being TRBD1 (5 bases). The germline V gene encodes CDR1 SNHLY and CDR2 FYNNEI. V was pared by 4 bases and J by 4 bases, with 25 bases between. The CDR3 sequence is 18 residues long. The CDR3 coding sequence is TGTGCCAGCAGTGCTGGCCCAGGGAACCCGCGAGGAGGCACTGAAGCTTTCTTT. Translated, it gives CASSAGPGNPRGGTEAFF. Together with reference TRBV2 and TRBJ1-1, the CDR3 gives the full variable domain: EPEVTQTPSHQVTQMGQEVILRCVPISNHLYFYWYRQILGQKVEFLVSFYNNEISEKSEIFDDQFSVERPDGSNFTLKIRSTKLEDSAMYFCASSAGPGNPRGGTEAFFGQGTRLTVV.

There are many counts of this clonotype. The chain has TRBV12-3 or TRBV12-4 and TRBJ2-7, with TRBD2 as a possible D gene (6 bases). The CDR3 extends over 13 amino acids. Trimming took off 7 bases at V and 0 bases at J, with 10 bases between the two ends. The CDR3 here is CASTGTVSYEQYF. The DNA of the CDR3 is TGTGCCAGCACGGGGACTGTCTCCTACGAGCAGTACTTC.

This clonotype was recorded a few times. The chain couples TRBV7-6 to TRBJ1-3; D is possibly TRBD1 (5 bases). Per the germline V gene, CDR1 is SGHVS and CDR2 is FNYEAQ. CDR3 size: 17 residues. The V end was cut by 0 bases, the J end by 0 bases, with 12 bases between. This CDR3 is CASSLATDSLSGNTIYF. Written as DNA, the CDR3 is TGTGCCAGCAGCTTAGCGACAGATTCCCTCTCTGGAAACACCATATATTTT. Supplemented by reference TRBV7-6 and TRBJ1-3, the full variable domain reads GAGVSQSPRYKVTKRGQDVALRCDPISGHVSLYWYRQALGQGPEFLTYFNYEAQQDKSGLPNDRFSAERPEGSISTLTIQRTEQRDSAMYRCASSLATDSLSGNTIYFGEGSWLTVV.

This clonotype was seen ten or more times. This chain joins TRBV20-1 and TRBJ2-3; TRBD2 agrees at 8 bases. The CDR3 has 14 amino acids. Germline V gives CDR1 DFQATT, CDR2 SNEGSKA (reference sequence). Unmatched junction bases numbered 9, after V lost 4 bases and J lost 6 bases. The CDR3 is CSATEPGLGDTQYF. CDR3 DNA sequence: TGCAGTGCTACGGAACCGGGACTAGGCGATACGCAGTATTTT.

The chain carries TRBV20-1 and TRBJ2-5, with D possibly TRBD2 on 5 matching bases. Trimming left V 4 bases short and J 4 bases short, with 16 bases between. This CDR3 spans 14 amino acids. Germline V gene data show CDR1 as DFQATT and CDR2 as SNEGSKA (reference sequence). This chain's CDR3 is CSAIRGGSAETQYF. CDR3 bases: TGCAGTGCTATTCGCGGAGGTTCTGCAGAGACCCAGTACTTC.

The chain recombines TRBV25-1 with TRBJ2-5; D might be TRBD2 (6 bases). Between the trimmed V and J ends, which lost 4 bases and 7 bases, there was a span of 10 bases. CDR3 size: 12 residues. The germline V gene encodes CDR1 MGHDK and CDR2 SYGVNS. In nucleotides, the CDR3 is TGTGCCAGCAGTGGACTAGTAGCGACCCAGTACTTC. The encoded protein is CASSGLVATQYF.

This sequence joins TRBV2 and TRBJ2-7; 9 bases are a match to TRBD1. Germline lookup yields CDR1 SNHLY and CDR2 FYNNEI. V lost 2 bases, J lost 4 bases, and 6 bases stayed unmatched. The CDR3 length is 15 residues. The CDR3, as DNA: TGTGCCAGCAGTGAATGGGGGACAGGGAGTTACGAGCAGTACGTC. Its protein is CASSEWGTGSYEQYV.

The CDR3 region is CASSRGYNYEQYV. The CDR3 nucleotides read TGTGCCAGCAGCCGGGGGTATAACTACGAGCAGTACGTC. The chain uses TRBV5-5 and TRBJ2-7; D possibly corresponds to TRBD2 (6 bases). V lost 4 bases, J lost 3 bases, and 11 bases lay in between. The germline V gene encodes CDR1 SGHKS and CDR2 YYEKEE (reference sequence). This CDR3 is built from 13 residues.

V is TRBV12-3 or TRBV12-4 and J is TRBJ1-3; no clear D gene. CDR3 length: 12 residues. The germline V and J ends were trimmed by 7 bases and 4 bases, with 8 bases remaining between them. CDR3 bases: TGTGCCAGCACCGGTAGGGGAAACACCATATATTTT. It translates to CASTGRGNTIYF.

V is TRBV11-2 and J is TRBJ1-1; tentatively, D is TRBD1 (6 bases). The V gene lost 5 bases and the J gene lost 2 bases, with 15 bases spanning the gap. There are 15 residues in the CDR3. Germline values: CDR1 SGHAT, CDR2 FQNNGV. CDR3 sequence (DNA): TGTGCCAGCAGCCTGCAACAGGGCCTAAACACTGAAGCTTTCTTT. It yields the protein CASSLQQGLNTEAFF.

The sample holds a few counts of this clonotype. The chain links TRBV12-3 or TRBV12-4 to TRBJ2-3; 11 bases align to TRBD1. With V trimmed by 4 bases and J by 6 bases, 3 bases remained unmatched. This CDR3 comprises 14 residues. CDR3 amino acids: CASSSRDRGDTQYF. The CDR3 nucleotides read TGTGCCAGCAGTTCCCGGGACAGGGGGGATACGCAGTATTTT.

The chain links TRBV29-1 to TRBJ1-1; 7 bases are a match to TRBD1. Unmatched junction bases numbered 10, after V lost 6 bases and J lost 0 bases. There are 15 residues in the CDR3. Looked up from germline, CDR1 is SQVTM and CDR2 is ANQGSEA. As DNA, the CDR3 is TGCAGCGTCCACAGGGGCGCAAACCTGAACACTGAAGCTTTCTTT. This codes for CSVHRGANLNTEAFF.

This clonotype was seen more than once but under ten times. The CDR3: CASSSPGLAGGNTDTQYF. The CDR3 bases are TGTGCCAGCAGCTCTCCGGGACTAGCGGGAGGCAACACAGATACGCAGTATTTT. J is TRBJ2-3 and V is TRBV11-2; TRBD2 matches at 15 bases. V trimming: 4 bases; J trimming: 2 bases; junction bases outside the gene matches: 7. Germline CDR1 is SGHAT and CDR2 is FQNNGV. The CDR3 extends over 18 amino acids.

This clonotype has a count of ten or more. The chain recombines TRBV29-1 with TRBJ1-2; the D gene is possibly TRBD1 (6 bases). The CDR3 spans 12 residues. Germline V gene sequence: CDR1 SQVTM, CDR2 ANQGSEA. V lost 5 bases and J 4 bases, leaving 11 bases between the germline ends. The CDR3 DNA sequence: TGCAGCGTTTGGACAGTGACCTATGGCTACACCTTC. Protein product: CSVWTVTYGYTF.

The chain recombines TRBV5-1 with TRBJ2-3; TRBD2 matches 8 bases. V dropped 4 bases and J dropped 8; count of bases not matched to a gene: 12. The CDR3 runs to 15 residues. Germline CDR1 and CDR2: SGHRS and YFSETQ. CDR3: CASSLGSAGGSTQYF. In DNA, the CDR3 is TGCGCCAGCAGCCTGGGGTCGGCGGGGGGCAGTACGCAGTATTTT. Filled out from reference TRBV5-1 and TRBJ2-3, the complete variable domain reads KAGVTQTPRYLIKTRGQQVTLSCSPISGHRSVSWYQQTPGQGLQFLFEYFSETQRNKGNFPGRFSGRQFSNSRSEMNVSTLELGDSALYLCASSLGSAGGSTQYFGPGTRLTVL.

This clonotype has more than one count but fewer than ten. This sequence joins TRBV7-2 and TRBJ2-1; weak D call: TRBD1 (6 bases). V gave up 2 bases and J gave up 9 bases, with 11 bases separating them. The CDR3 has 13 amino acids. Germline CDR1 is SGHTA and CDR2 is FQGNSA. The CDR3 DNA sequence: TGTGCCAGCAGCTTAAGGGGGTGGGCTGAGCAGTTCTTC. Translated, it gives CASSLRGWAEQFF.

This clonotype has just a few counts. V usage is TRBV9 and J usage is TRBJ2-7; TRBD2 aligns across 9 bases. Germline loops: CDR1 SGDLS, CDR2 YYNGEE. V lost 0 bases to trimming and J lost 5 bases; unmatched junction nucleotides: 6. This CDR3 comprises 15 residues. The CDR3 DNA reads as TGTGCCAGCAGCGTAGGCCTAGCGGGATTCAACGAGCAGTACTTC. Its translation is CASSVGLAGFNEQYF.

The genes are TRBV20-1 and TRBJ2-6, with a possible D match to TRBD2 (5 bases). Germline V CDR1 and CDR2: DFQATT, SNEGSKA (reference sequence). Between the trimmed V and J ends, which lost 3 bases and 4 bases, there was a span of 16 bases. The CDR3 has 16 amino acids. The CDR3 is CSAREVIGSGANVLTF. The CDR3 DNA follows: TGCAGTGCTAGGGAGGTGATTGGGAGCGGGGCCAACGTCCTGACTTTC.

This clonotype occurred a few times. This chain connects TRBV28 to TRBJ2-2, with TRBD1 as a possible D gene (6 bases). This CDR3 has 14 amino acids. V was pared by 2 bases and J by 15 bases, with 19 bases between. CDR1 and CDR2 (germline): MDHEN, SYDVKM. CDR3 sequence: CASSLARGQTLMFF. The CDR3 nucleotides read TGTGCCAGCAGTTTAGCCCGCGGACAGACCCTGATGTTTTTT. Drawing the rest from reference TRBV28 and TRBJ2-2, the complete variable domain is DVKVTQSSRYLVKRTGEKVFLECVQDMDHENMFWYRQDPGLGLRLIYFSYDVKMKEKGDIPEGYSVSREKKERFSLILESASTNQTSMYLCASSLARGQTLMFFGEGSRLTVL.

The chain carries TRBV9 and TRBJ2-1; 7 positions agree with TRBD2. The germline gives CDR1 SGDLS, CDR2 YYNGEE. Unmatched junction bases numbered 6, after V lost 0 bases and J lost 3 bases. This CDR3 region has 16 residues. CDR3 region: CASSVGVAGDYNEQFF. CDR3 DNA sequence: TGTGCCAGCAGCGTAGGGGTAGCGGGTGACTACAATGAGCAGTTCTTC.

This clonotype was picked up a small number of times. This chain joins TRBV7-6 and TRBJ1-3; tentative D call: TRBD1 (5 bases). V was cut by 2 bases and J by 8 bases, with 7 bases left in between. The CDR3 has 12 residues. Germline V lookup: CDR1 SGHVS, CDR2 FNYEAQ. CDR3 protein: CASSLLGDTIYF. CDR3 DNA: TGTGCCAGCAGCTTATTGGGGGACACCATATATTTT. The full variable domain, its missing parts supplied by reference TRBV7-6 and TRBJ1-3, is GAGVSQSPRYKVTKRGQDVALRCDPISGHVSLYWYRQALGQGPEFLTYFNYEAQQDKSGLPNDRFSAERPEGSISTLTIQRTEQRDSAMYRCASSLLGDTIYFGEGSWLTVV.

The chain is built from TRBV20-1 and TRBJ2-5; D might be TRBD1 (6 bases). Trimming pared 0 bases from V and 5 bases from J, leaving 16 bases between. Germline loops: CDR1 DFQATT, CDR2 SNEGSKA (reference sequence). The CDR3 is 15 residues long. The CDR3: CSARDRQGWEETQYF. Written as DNA, the CDR3 is TGCAGTGCTAGAGATCGGCAGGGGTGGGAGGAGACCCAGTACTTC.

In this sample, this clonotype turned up a few times. The chain has TRBV28 and TRBJ2-3; D gene ambiguous. The CDR3 extends over 16 amino acids. The germline V gene encodes CDR1 MDHEN and CDR2 SYDVKM. V gave up 4 bases and J gave up 3 bases, with 17 bases separating them. Written as DNA, the CDR3 is TGTGCCAGCAGTTCCCGCGGAAAAGTGAATACAGATACGCAGTATTTT. As protein: CASSSRGKVNTDTQYF.

This clonotype was detected only a few times. This chain connects TRBV20-1 to TRBJ2-5, with TRBD2 identical over 13 bases. The length of the CDR3 is 14 residues. CDR1 DFQATT and CDR2 SNEGSKA come from the germline V gene (reference sequence). Losses at the gene ends were 5 bases for V and 3 bases for J; bases not matched to a gene: 3. The CDR3 here is CSARGLAGKETQYF. CDR3 nucleotide sequence: TGCAGTGCTCGGGGACTAGCGGGGAAAGAGACCCAGTACTTC.